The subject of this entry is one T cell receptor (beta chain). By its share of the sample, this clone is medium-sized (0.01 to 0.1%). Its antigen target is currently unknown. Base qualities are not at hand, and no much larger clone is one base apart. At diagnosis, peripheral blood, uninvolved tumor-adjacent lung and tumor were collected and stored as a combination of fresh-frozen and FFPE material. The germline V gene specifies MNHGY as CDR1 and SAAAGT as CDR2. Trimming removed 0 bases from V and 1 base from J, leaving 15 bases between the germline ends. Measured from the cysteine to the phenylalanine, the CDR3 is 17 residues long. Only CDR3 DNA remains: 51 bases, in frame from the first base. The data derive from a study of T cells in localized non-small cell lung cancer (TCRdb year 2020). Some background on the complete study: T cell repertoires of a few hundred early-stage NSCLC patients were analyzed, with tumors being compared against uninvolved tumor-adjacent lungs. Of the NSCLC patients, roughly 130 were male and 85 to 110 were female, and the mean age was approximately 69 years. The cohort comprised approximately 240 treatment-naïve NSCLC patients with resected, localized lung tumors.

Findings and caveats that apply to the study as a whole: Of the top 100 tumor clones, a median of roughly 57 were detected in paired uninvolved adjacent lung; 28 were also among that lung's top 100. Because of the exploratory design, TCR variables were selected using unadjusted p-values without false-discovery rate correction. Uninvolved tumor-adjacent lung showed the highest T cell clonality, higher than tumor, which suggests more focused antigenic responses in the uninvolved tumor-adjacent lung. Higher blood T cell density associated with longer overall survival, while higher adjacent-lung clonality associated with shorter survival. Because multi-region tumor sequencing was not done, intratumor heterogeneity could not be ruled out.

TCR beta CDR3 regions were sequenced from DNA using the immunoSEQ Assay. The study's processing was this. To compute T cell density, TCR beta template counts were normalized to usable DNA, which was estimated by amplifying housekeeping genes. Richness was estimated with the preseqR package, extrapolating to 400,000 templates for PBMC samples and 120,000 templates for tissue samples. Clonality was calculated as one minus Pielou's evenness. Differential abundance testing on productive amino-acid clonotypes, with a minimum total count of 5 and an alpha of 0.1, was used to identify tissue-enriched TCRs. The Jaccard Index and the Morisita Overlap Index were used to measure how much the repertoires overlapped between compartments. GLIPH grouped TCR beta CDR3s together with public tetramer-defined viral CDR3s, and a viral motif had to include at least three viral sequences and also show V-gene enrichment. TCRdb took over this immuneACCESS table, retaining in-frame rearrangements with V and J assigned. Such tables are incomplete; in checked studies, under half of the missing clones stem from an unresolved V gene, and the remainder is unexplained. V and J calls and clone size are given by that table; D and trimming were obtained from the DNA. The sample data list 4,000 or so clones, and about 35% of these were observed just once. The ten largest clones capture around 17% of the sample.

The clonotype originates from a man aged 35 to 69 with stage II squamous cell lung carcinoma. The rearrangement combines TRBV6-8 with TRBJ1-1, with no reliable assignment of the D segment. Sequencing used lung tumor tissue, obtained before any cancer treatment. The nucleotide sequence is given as TGTGCCAGCAGTTACTCCCCTACCCTCACGAGGAACACTGAAGCTTTCTTT. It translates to CASSYSPTLTRNTEAFF.